Below, one T cell receptor beta chain is given with its context. This sample is drawn from a study of beta chain features in type 1 diabetes. Sorting produced populations that all topped 98% purity. All of the isolated RNA was reverse transcribed, so expressed TCRB transcripts were sequenced. Profiling relied on immunoSEQ multiplex PCR, and the TCRdb table lists in-frame clones only, not all of them. This repertoire shows approximately 170,000 clones, about 9.1% found once; its top ten account for about 2.5%. Germline-derived CDR1 and CDR2 are SGHTA and FQGTGA. Trimming cost V 6 bases and J 8 bases, with 10 bases left between them. The CDR3 spans 12 residues.

The receptor was isolated from a woman under 30 in good health. This chain joins TRBV7-3 and TRBJ2-2; D remains ambiguous. The sequenced material came from central memory CD4+ T cells from blood. This CDR3 reads CASSQHGGELFF. The CDR3 coding sequence is TGTGCCAGCAGTCAACATGGTGGGGAGCTGTTTTTT.